Below, one T cell receptor (beta chain) is given with its context. This specimen comes from a study of blood T cell repertoires in COVID-19. Study-wide background: Spain, Italy and the United States supplied samples that represented acute and convalescent COVID-19. T cells, B-cell-depleted T cells, or PBMCs supplied cDNA or gDNA.

The authors' processing: By means of reference gene primer amplification, nucleated cell counts were estimated. Libraries were prepared by immunoSEQ multiplex PCR; TCRdb keeps only in-frame clonotypes and omits some of them. The V and J calls and clone size come from that table; D and trimming were worked out from the DNA. The sample contains about 300,000 clones, 80% to 95% of which appear only once. Trimming pared 1 base from V and 1 base from J, leaving 18 bases between. The CDR3 is 18 amino acids. The germline CDR1 and CDR2 sequences are SGHTA and FQGTGA. Seattle enrolled patients during active infection and tracked them longitudinally.

The chain uses TRBV7-3 and TRBJ2-3; tentative D call: TRBD1 (5 bases). The source of this sequence is a woman under 40 with COVID-19, enrolled during active disease. The specimen was peripheral blood. The CDR3 bases are TGTGCCAGCAGCTTAATGGTTGGTAGGGGATTGGGCACAGATACGCAGTATTTT. Protein product: CASSLMVGRGLGTDTQYF. Full variable domain (remainder filled in from reference TRBV7-3 and TRBJ2-3): GAGVSQTPSNKVTEKGKYVELRCDPISGHTALYWYRQSLGQGPEFLIYFQGTGAADDSGLPNDRFFAVRPEGSVSTLKIQRTERGDSAVYLCASSLMVGRGLGTDTQYFGPGTRLTVL.